The subject of this entry is one T cell receptor (beta chain). The sample comes from a study of blood T cells in healthy people across ages. This CDR3 comprises 14 residues. Germline CDR1 is DFQATT and CDR2 is SNEGSKA (reference sequence). V dropped 6 bases and J dropped 2; count of bases not matched to a gene: 7. The authors ran a second PCR of about 7 to 12 cycles using a sample-barcoded 5' primer and a J-beta primer mix. TCRdb reanalysed the 5' RACE reads using MiXCR and keeps one entry per CDR3 protein. The repertoire holds hundreds of thousands of distinct CDR3 sequences, with about 61% as singletons.

The sample was blood. The gene calls are TRBV20-1 and TRBJ1-2; 9 bases are a match to TRBD1. The sequence derives from a middle-aged man in good health. CDR3: CSAKQGQGNYGYTF. CDR3 bases: TGCAGTGCCAAGCAGGGACAGGGAAACTATGGCTACACCTTC.